One and the same sample provided the 29 T cell receptor beta chains below, sequenced in a study of control samples from healthy donors and cancer patients. Repertoires were generated with immunoSEQ multiplex PCR, while TCRdb's copy carries only in-frame clones and drops some. The sample lists around 63,000 clones; roughly 86% were seen once. Source material: PBMCs. The receptors come from a woman between 45 and 60 years old with head and neck cancer.

The chain employs TRBV24-1 and TRBJ2-2; D gene unclear. The germline V and J ends were trimmed by 9 bases and 4 bases, with 8 bases remaining between them. The CDR3 is 12 residues long. Germline loops: CDR1 KGHDR, CDR2 SFDVKD. The CDR3 region has the DNA TGTGCCACCGGACGGAGCACCGGGGAGCTGTTTTTT. Translating gives CATGRSTGELFF.

CDR3 in DNA: TGCGCCAGCAGCTTGAATACAGGGGGCCCAGCCTACGAGCAGTACTTC. Amino acid sequence: CASSLNTGGPAYEQYF. This rearrangement joins TRBV5-1 to TRBJ2-7; the match to TRBD1 covers 9 bases. Germline V CDR1 and CDR2: SGHRS, YFSETQ. With 1 base clipped from V and 2 bases from J, the junction kept 7 bases outside the gene matches. The CDR3 totals 16 residues.

The V call is TRBV18, the J call TRBJ2-1; 7 positions agree with TRBD2. The CDR3 is 15 residues long. Trimming cost V 6 bases and J 7 bases; bases outside gene matches: 12. Germline V lookup: CDR1 KGHSH, CDR2 LQKENI. This CDR3 reads CASSSWDQGGNEQFF. The CDR3 DNA follows: TGTGCCAGCTCCTCATGGGACCAGGGAGGGAATGAGCAGTTCTTC.

The chain recombines TRBV6-4 with TRBJ2-1; 10 nucleotides match TRBD1. Germline lookup yields CDR1 MRHNA and CDR2 SNTAGT. The CDR3 spans 14 residues. Germline trimming cut 6 bases from V and 5 bases from J; bases unmatched to any gene: 4. The CDR3 region is CASRGQGPDNEQFF. The CDR3 coding sequence is TGTGCCAGCAGGGGACAGGGGCCCGACAATGAGCAGTTCTTC.

The CDR3, as DNA: TGTGCCAGCAGCTTACGTCTTGCACTAGGCGCAGATACGCAGTATTTT. This translates into CASSLRLALGADTQYF. J is TRBJ2-3 and V is TRBV7-2; a weak D match, TRBD2 (5 bases). Deletions cut 2 bases from V and 4 bases from J, with 16 bases between. CDR1 is SGHTA and CDR2 is FQGNSA in the germline V gene. The CDR3 contains 16 residues.

The chain recombines TRBV10-3 with TRBJ2-7, with D possibly TRBD2 on 5 matching bases. CDR1 ENHRY and CDR2 SYGVKD come from the germline V gene. The CDR3 consists of 14 residues. V lost 2 bases and J 0 bases, leaving 8 bases between the germline ends. Here the CDR3 reads CAISESGSSYEQYF. The CDR3, as DNA: TGTGCCATCAGTGAGAGTGGGAGCTCCTACGAGCAGTACTTC.

The V call is TRBV19, the J call TRBJ1-5; D unresolved. This CDR3 spans 18 amino acids. CDR1 is LNHDA and CDR2 is SQIVND in the germline V gene (reference sequence). The ends were cut back, 2 bases at V and 2 bases at J, with 19 bases in the middle. The CDR3 loop reads CASSILLGIGSGNQPQHF. The CDR3 region has the DNA TGTGCCAGTAGTATACTGTTGGGAATTGGGTCTGGCAATCAGCCCCAGCATTTT.

This chain links TRBV30 with TRBJ1-5; D remains ambiguous. In germline, CDR1 is GTSNPN, CDR2 SVGIG (reference sequence). The length of the CDR3 is 11 residues. Between the trimmed V and J ends, which lost 5 bases and 2 bases, there was a span of 4 bases. CDR3 coding DNA: TGTGCCTGGGGGGGCAATCAGCCCCAGCATTTT. It yields the protein CAWGGNQPQHF.

This clone appeared a single time. The chain joins TRBV5-1 to TRBJ2-5; D gene ambiguous. Germline CDR1 is SGHRS and CDR2 is YFSETQ. V dropped 2 bases and J dropped 10 bases, with 24 bases sitting between them. This CDR3 region has 16 residues. The DNA of the CDR3 is TGCGCCAGCAGCTTAGAGCTCGGTGCCGCCGCTGGTTTCCAGTACTTC. Translated, it gives CASSLELGAAAGFQYF.

This chain links TRBV19 with TRBJ1-4; D is undetermined. This CDR3 is 15 amino acids long. V was clipped by 2 bases and J by 3 bases, with 10 bases between them. Per germline, CDR1 LNHDA and CDR2 SQIVND (reference sequence). CDR3 residues: CASSISRGSNEKLFF. CDR3 DNA: TGTGCCAGTAGTATAAGCCGGGGTTCTAATGAAAAACTGTTTTTT.

This chain joins TRBV4-1 and TRBJ1-2; D not certain. Trimming took 1 base from V and 4 from J, leaving 13 bases between them. Per the germline V gene, CDR1 is MGHRA and CDR2 is YSYEKL. This CDR3 has 15 amino acids. This CDR3 reads CASSQGQEGSYGYTF. The CDR3 DNA follows: TGCGCCAGCAGCCAAGGACAAGAGGGATCCTATGGCTACACCTTC.

The chain carries TRBV4-1 and TRBJ2-3, with D tentatively TRBD2 (6 bases). There are 14 residues in the CDR3. The germline V gene encodes CDR1 MGHRA and CDR2 YSYEKL. Trimming took 4 bases from V and 5 from J, leaving 13 bases between them. This CDR3 reads CASSLEGRGDTQYF. The CDR3 DNA follows: TGCGCCAGCAGCCTGGAGGGTAGAGGAGATACGCAGTATTTT.

The genes are TRBV12-3 or TRBV12-4 and TRBJ2-3; D is uncertain. CDR3 length: 11 residues. V was clipped by 6 bases and J by 3 bases, with 4 bases between them. As DNA, the CDR3 is TGTGCCAGCAGGCGGACAGATACGCAGTATTTT. It is translated as CASRRTDTQYF.

The chain employs TRBV6-2 or TRBV6-3 and TRBJ1-5; D gene uncertain. The length of the CDR3 is 15 residues. The V end was cut by 2 bases, the J end by 2 bases, with 10 bases between. Germline V gene sequence: CDR1 MNHEY, CDR2 SVGEGT. The CDR3 is CASSYHRGGNQPQHF. Here the CDR3 DNA reads TGTGCCAGCAGTTACCACCGAGGTGGCAATCAGCCCCAGCATTTT.

The chain is built from TRBV30 and TRBJ2-5; 8 bases fit TRBD2. V shed 7 bases, J shed 4 bases, and the junction held 5 bases outside the gene matches. The CDR3 is made up of 12 amino acids. CDR1 is GTSNPN, CDR2 SVGIG, per germline (reference sequence). DNA of the CDR3: TGTGCCTACGGGGGGGGGCCAGAGACCCAGTACTTC. The encoded protein is CAYGGGPETQYF. Filled out from reference TRBV30 and TRBJ2-5, the complete variable domain reads SQTIHQWPATLVQPVGSPLSLECTVEGTSNPNLYWYRQAAGRGLQLLFYSVGIGQISSEVPQNLSASRPQDRQFILSSKKLLLSDSGFYLCAYGGGPETQYFGPGTRLLVL.

CDR3 DNA: TGTGCCAGTAGTACCCTCTCAAGGTACAATGAGCAGTTCTTC. Residues: CASSTLSRYNEQFF. The gene calls are TRBV19 and TRBJ2-1; unclear D gene. This CDR3 spans 14 amino acids. The V and J ends lost 4 bases and 4 bases respectively, with 11 bases between them. The germline V gene encodes CDR1 LNHDA and CDR2 SQIVND (reference sequence).

The chain joins TRBV7-9 to TRBJ1-3; D is unresolved. The CDR3 covers 16 residues. The V gene's germline CDR1 is SEHNR and CDR2 FQNEAQ (reference sequence). The V and J ends lost 1 base and 0 bases respectively, with 10 bases between them. This chain's CDR3 is CASSLGGPGSGNTIYF. The CDR3 DNA sequence: TGTGCCAGCAGCTTAGGTGGGCCTGGCTCTGGAAACACCATATATTTT. Based on the CDR3 plus reference TRBV7-9 and TRBJ1-3, the full variable domain is DTGVSQNPRHKITKRGQNVTFRCDPISEHNRLYWYRQTLGQGPEFLTYFQNEAQLEKSRLLSDRFSAERPKGSFSTLEIQRTEQGDSAMYLCASSLGGPGSGNTIYFGEGSWLTVV.

The count of this clone is one. The chain uses TRBV6-1 and TRBJ2-1; D is tentatively TRBD1 or TRBD2 (5 bases each). Germline V CDR1 and CDR2: MNHNS, SASEGT. Trimming removed 0 bases at V and 9 bases at J, with 12 bases between. CDR3 length equals 14 residues. The CDR3 DNA reads as TGTGCCAGCAGTGAAGCCCGGGGCTTGGGTGAGCAGTTCTTC. This sequence encodes CASSEARGLGEQFF.

The sample holds one count of this clone. The chain recombines TRBV2 with TRBJ2-3; no definite D call. CDR3 size: 14 residues. V lost 5 bases, J lost 6 bases, and 15 bases lay in between. Per germline, CDR1 SNHLY and CDR2 FYNNEI. This chain's CDR3 is CASSTHPGRDTQYF. The CDR3 coding sequence is TGTGCCAGCAGTACCCACCCCGGACGTGATACGCAGTATTTT.

This clone was picked up one time. This chain joins TRBV7-8 and TRBJ2-2; 7 positions agree with TRBD1. CDR1 and CDR2 (germline): SGHVS, FQNEAQ. CDR3 size: 15 residues. V trimming: 3 bases; J trimming: 6 bases; junction bases outside the gene matches: 7. The CDR3 nucleotides are TGTGCCAGCAGCTTTGACAGGGCCGAAGCCGGGGAGCTGTTTTTT. As protein: CASSFDRAEAGELFF.

The chain has TRBV6-1 and TRBJ1-2, with D unclear. V shed 0 bases and J shed 2 bases, with 7 bases lying between them. Germline-derived CDR1 and CDR2 are MNHNS and SASEGT. The CDR3 consists of 14 residues. The CDR3 region has the DNA TGTGCCAGCAGTGAAGCACAAAGAAACTATGGCTACACCTTC. Amino acids: CASSEAQRNYGYTF.

The V call is TRBV5-1, the J call TRBJ1-1, with a possible D match to TRBD1 (5 bases). Between the trimmed V and J ends, which lost 4 bases and 0 bases, there was a span of 16 bases. The CDR3 spans 16 residues. From germline, CDR1 is SGHRS and CDR2 YFSETQ. The CDR3 loop is CASSLRGVRVNTEAFF. CDR3 nucleotide sequence: TGCGCCAGCAGCCTTCGGGGGGTGAGGGTGAACACTGAAGCTTTCTTT.

This chain joins TRBV5-1 and TRBJ1-1; D may be TRBD1 (6 bases). The V end lost 4 bases, the J end lost 5 bases, and 12 bases lay between the germline ends. CDR1 and CDR2 from the germline V gene are SGHRS and YFSETQ. The CDR3 length is 13 residues. The CDR3 coding sequence is TGCGCCAGCAGCCCGGACAGTGAAACTGAAGCTTTCTTT. This encodes CASSPDSETEAFF.

This clone was recorded once. The chain carries TRBV14 and TRBJ2-1; 15 nucleotides align to TRBD2. In germline, CDR1 is SGHDN, CDR2 FVKESK. Unmatched junction bases numbered 0, after V lost 0 bases and J lost 6 bases. The CDR3 is 16 amino acids. CDR3 in amino acids: CASSQEGLAGGNEQFF. The CDR3 coding sequence is TGTGCCAGCAGCCAAGAGGGACTAGCGGGGGGCAATGAGCAGTTCTTC.

This chain uses TRBV12-3 or TRBV12-4 with TRBJ2-3, with a possible D match to TRBD2 (5 bases). The CDR3 extends over 13 amino acids. Trimming took 4 bases from V and 1 from J, leaving 6 bases between them. The chain's CDR3 is CASSSRGTDTQYF. CDR3 in DNA: TGTGCCAGCAGTTCGCGGGGCACAGATACGCAGTATTTT.

This clone is classed as medium-sized (0.01 to 0.1%). V gene TRBV5-5 combines with J gene TRBJ1-1; 8 nucleotides align to TRBD1. This CDR3 contains 15 residues. V lost 4 bases to trimming and J lost 3 bases; unmatched junction nucleotides: 8. Germline assignment: CDR1 SGHKS and CDR2 YYEKEE (reference sequence). The CDR3 reads CASSPGTGQYTEAFF. The DNA of the CDR3 is TGTGCCAGCAGCCCAGGGACAGGCCAGTACACTGAAGCTTTCTTT. The full variable domain, its missing parts supplied by reference TRBV5-5 and TRBJ1-1, is DAGVTQSPTHLIKTRGQQVTLRCSPISGHKSVSWYQQVLGQGPQFIFQYYEKEERGRGNFPDRFSARQFPNYSSELNVNALLLGDSALYLCASSPGTGQYTEAFFGQGTRLTVV.

CDR3 DNA sequence: TGTGCCACGACTCCGGGTATCATGCTCTATGGCTACACCTTC. It translates to CATTPGIMLYGYTF. The V call is TRBV28, the J call TRBJ1-2; D is unresolved. Germline V gene data show CDR1 as MDHEN and CDR2 as SYDVKM. The CDR3 length is 14 residues. V lost 10 bases and J lost 4, with 19 bases in between.

This rearrangement joins TRBV6-5 to TRBJ2-1; D not certain. Germline V gene data show CDR1 as MNHEY and CDR2 as SVGAGI. The CDR3 has 11 amino acids. Trimming removed 7 bases from V and 4 bases from J, with 5 bases in between. The CDR3 here is CASTLYNEQFF. The CDR3 DNA sequence: TGTGCCAGCACGTTATACAATGAGCAGTTCTTC.

This chain connects TRBV6-5 to TRBJ1-1; no definite D call. Trimming removed 0 bases from V and 0 bases from J, with 5 bases in between. CDR3 length equals 14 residues. Germline CDR1 and CDR2: MNHEY and SVGAGI. CDR3 DNA: TGTGCCAGCAGTTACTCGAGGGTGAACACTGAAGCTTTCTTT. This translates into CASSYSRVNTEAFF.